This T cell receptor beta chain emerged from a study of PD-1 blockade in classical Hodgkin lymphoma. Overall study findings and caveats: The study found that TCR diversity rose significantly by C4D1 in CD4+ but not CD8+ cells. Whoever responded completely had baseline diversity much like that seen in newly diagnosed patients. Newly diagnosed patients were reported to exhibit reduced baseline TCR diversity relative to healthy donors.

Specified time point: cycle 4 day 1 (C4D1), after less than 7 weeks of nivolumab. Each patient's relapse followed autologous stem cell transplantation, and brentuximab vedotin exposure varied. Patients reached a best response of complete response, partial response or progressive disease. Concerning this clone itself: Its specificity is unknown.

This CDR3 comprises 14 residues. The germline V gene has CDR1 SNHLY and CDR2 FYNNEI. V lost 6 bases to trimming and J lost 1 base, with 11 bases between them. Using immunoSEQ multiplex PCR, the repertoire was profiled, and TCRdb retains in-frame clones only, with some absent. The sample comprises 90,000 or so clones, around four fifths of which are singletons, and about a tenth rests with the top ten. The TCR sequence derives from a human donor with classical Hodgkin lymphoma. V usage is TRBV2 and J usage is TRBJ2-3; D is unresolved. The material sequenced was peripheral blood mononuclear cells (PBMCs), taken before the fourth cycle of nivolumab. This CDR3 is CASRDDGGTDTQYF. CDR3 DNA sequence: TGTGCCAGCAGAGATGATGGGGGCACAGATACGCAGTATTTT.